The next 5 T cell receptor beta chains were all read from a single sample in a study of blood T cell repertoires in COVID-19. Some clones are missing from TCRdb's copy, which holds only in-frame ones; the method was immunoSEQ multiplex PCR. Among about 160,000 clones listed, approximately 87% were seen once. The sequencing input was PBMCs or T cells enriched from blood (not recorded which). Receptor source: a woman aged 50 to 65 who had recovered from COVID-19.

This CDR3 is CASSLGEGANYGYTF. The CDR3 DNA is TGTGCCAGCAGCTTGGGAGAGGGGGCGAACTATGGCTACACCTTC. The chain has TRBV5-6 and TRBJ1-2, with 7 bases identical to TRBD1. V lost 0 bases to trimming and J lost 2 bases; unmatched junction nucleotides: 4. The CDR3 loop spans 15 amino acids. CDR1 is SGHDT and CDR2 is YYEEEE in the germline V gene.

This rearrangement joins TRBV4-3 to TRBJ2-4, with 9 bases aligning to TRBD1. The CDR3 totals 15 residues. CDR1 and CDR2 (germline): LGHNA, YSLEER. Losses at the gene ends were 0 bases for V and 11 bases for J; bases not matched to a gene: 8. The CDR3 sequence is CASSQEGDRESVQYF. CDR3 nucleotide sequence: TGCGCCAGCAGCCAAGAAGGGGACAGGGAATCGGTTCAGTACTTC.

The chain carries TRBV28 and TRBJ1-1; D uncertain. There are 14 residues in the CDR3. The germline gives CDR1 MDHEN, CDR2 SYDVKM. V lost 3 bases, J lost 2 bases, and 10 bases lay in between. The CDR3 is CASSLLTDNTEAFF. The CDR3 bases are TGTGCCAGCAGTTTGCTTACAGATAACACTGAAGCTTTCTTT.

This chain joins TRBV29-1 and TRBJ1-2; perhaps TRBD1 as D (6 bases). Germline CDR1 and CDR2: SQVTM and ANQGSEA. The CDR3 consists of 13 residues. V was shortened by 6 bases and J by 7 bases, with 18 bases between the two germline ends. CDR3 loop: CSVGQRLGRGYTF. In DNA, the CDR3 is TGCAGCGTAGGACAGCGCTTAGGGCGTGGCTACACCTTC.

The chain carries TRBV27 and TRBJ1-6; a weak D match, TRBD1 (5 bases). Per germline, CDR1 MNHEY and CDR2 SMNVEV (reference sequence). The V end was cut by 7 bases, the J end by 10 bases, with 14 bases between. This CDR3 region has 13 residues. The CDR3 bases are TGTGCCAGCACGACCGGGGACTCATCACCCCTCCACTTT. Its translation: CASTTGDSSPLHF.